Listed here are 32 T cell receptor beta chains from one sample, sequenced in a study of T cell responses to AZD1222 COVID-19 vaccine. TCRdb's table, derived via immunoSEQ multiplex PCR, lists solely in-frame clones and lacks some. The sample lists 140,000 or so clones, 88% occurring once. This specimen consisted of peripheral blood, obtained 28 days after the second AZD1222 dose. The receptors originated from an adult who received the AZD1222 COVID-19 vaccine.

V gene TRBV2 combines with J gene TRBJ2-3; D is unclear. CDR1 SNHLY and CDR2 FYNNEI come from the germline V gene. Trimming left V 3 bases short and J 6 bases short, with 13 bases between. This CDR3 has 14 amino acids. The CDR3 DNA sequence: TGTGCCAGCAGTGAGGGAAACATCGGGGATACGCAGTATTTT. Translating it yields CASSEGNIGDTQYF.

CDR3 nucleotide sequence: TGTGCCAGCTCACCGTACAATGAGCAGTTCTTC. This gives the protein CASSPYNEQFF. The rearrangement links TRBV18 to TRBJ2-1; D ambiguous. V was shortened by 3 bases and J by 4 bases, with 1 base between the two germline ends. From germline, CDR1 is KGHSH and CDR2 LQKENI. The CDR3 is made up of 11 amino acids.

This chain joins TRBV11-2 and TRBJ2-1; D uncertain. Deletions cut 0 bases from V and 16 bases from J, with 16 bases between. The germline gives CDR1 SGHAT, CDR2 FQNNGV. The CDR3 is 13 amino acids. Here the CDR3 reads CASSLDISRVAFF. The CDR3 DNA is TGTGCCAGCAGCTTAGATATTAGCCGGGTGGCATTCTTC.

The genes are TRBV28 and TRBJ2-2; 9 bases fit TRBD1. The V gene end was trimmed by 7 bases and the J gene end by 4 bases; junction bases not matched to a gene: 4. The CDR3 runs 14 residues. The germline V gene encodes CDR1 MDHEN and CDR2 SYDVKM. The CDR3 here is CASTLDRGTGELFF. In nucleotides, the CDR3 is TGTGCCAGCACCCTGGACAGGGGCACCGGGGAGCTGTTTTTT.

The chain has TRBV10-1 and TRBJ2-7; 8 nucleotides align to TRBD1. The CDR3 length is 16 residues. Per germline, CDR1 WNHNN and CDR2 SYGVQD (reference sequence). The trim removed 4 bases at V and 2 bases at J, leaving 10 bases unmatched. The CDR3 DNA reads TGCGCCAGCAGTGGCTCGGGACAGGAGGCCCCCTACGAGCAGTACTTC. This sequence encodes CASSGSGQEAPYEQYF.

The chain links TRBV10-3 to TRBJ2-1; 8 positions agree with TRBD2. V shed 4 bases and J 5 bases; nucleotides not matched to a gene: 4. The CDR3 spans 14 residues. Germline V gene sequence: CDR1 ENHRY, CDR2 SYGVKD. The CDR3 nucleotides read TGTGCCATCAGTGTTGCTAGCGGGCACAATGAGCAGTTCTTC. Translating it yields CAISVASGHNEQFF.

The chain links TRBV7-2 to TRBJ2-7; TRBD1 agrees at 9 bases. V lost 4 bases, J lost 3 bases, and 1 base stayed unmatched. This CDR3 has 13 amino acids. The germline gives CDR1 SGHTA, CDR2 FQGNSA. CDR3 loop: CASSWDRVYEQYF. The CDR3 DNA follows: TGTGCCAGCAGCTGGGACAGGGTCTACGAGCAGTACTTC.

This clone appeared once. This chain uses TRBV21-1 with TRBJ2-3; the table's D call, TRBD2, has no DNA check behind it. TRBV21-1 is a recognized pseudogene. The CDR3 consists of 13 residues. CDR3 region: CAKGTPRTDTQYF. In nucleotides, the CDR3 is TGTGCCAAAGGGACTCCGAGGACAGATACGCAGTATTTT.

The J gene is TRBJ2-3, the V gene TRBV7-2; the match to TRBD2 covers 7 bases. The CDR3 sequence is 16 residues long. CDR1 SGHTA and CDR2 FQGNSA come from the germline V gene. V shed 2 bases and J 6 bases; nucleotides not matched to a gene: 11. The CDR3 DNA sequence: TGTGCCAGCAGCTTATTCGGAGGTGGGGGAGGGGATACGCAGTATTTT. As protein: CASSLFGGGGGDTQYF.

V is TRBV27 and J is TRBJ2-6; D is unclear. CDR3 length equals 15 residues. Trimming took 8 bases from V and 4 from J, leaving 15 bases between them. The germline gives CDR1 MNHEY, CDR2 SMNVEV (reference sequence). CDR3 region: CASSGWAYGANVLTF. The CDR3 DNA is TGTGCCAGCTCTGGCTGGGCGTACGGGGCCAACGTCCTGACTTTC.

The gene calls are TRBV19 and TRBJ1-2, with 9 bases lining up with TRBD1. The CDR3 contains 16 residues. V shed 5 bases, J shed 4 bases, and the junction held 11 bases outside the gene matches. Germline V gene data show CDR1 as LNHDA and CDR2 as SQIVND (reference sequence). The CDR3 loop reads CASSGGAGTGFYGYTF. In DNA, the CDR3 is TGTGCCAGTAGTGGAGGGGCCGGGACAGGGTTCTATGGCTACACCTTC.

J is TRBJ1-6 and V is TRBV15; no reliable D call. This CDR3 contains 14 residues. CDR1 is LNHNV, CDR2 YYDKDF, per germline (reference sequence). Trimming stripped 6 bases from V and 0 bases from J, with 6 bases between. The CDR3 is CATSKSSYNSPLHF. CDR3 in DNA: TGTGCCACCAGTAAGAGCTCCTATAATTCACCCCTCCACTTT.

This rearrangement joins TRBV9 to TRBJ1-6; D gene unclear. Germline V gives CDR1 SGDLS, CDR2 YYNGEE. The CDR3 is made up of 16 amino acids. V lost 0 bases, J lost 7 bases, and 14 bases lay in between. The CDR3 protein is CASSVATSRANSPLHF. In DNA form, the CDR3 reads TGTGCCAGCAGCGTAGCTACTTCGAGAGCCAATTCACCCCTCCACTTT.

This sequence joins TRBV3-1 (or the pseudogene TRBV3-2) and TRBJ2-1; 8 bases fit TRBD1. CDR3 length equals 18 residues. Germline values: CDR1 LGHDT, CDR2 YNNKEL (reference sequence). The V gene end was trimmed by 3 bases and the J gene end by 0 bases; junction bases not matched to a gene: 10. CDR3 DNA sequence: TGTGCCAGCAGCCACCGGGACAGGAAAGAGAGCTCCTACAATGAGCAGTTCTTC. It translates to CASSHRDRKESSYNEQFF.

This clone was detected once. The genes are TRBV27 and TRBJ2-7; tentative D call: TRBD2 (7 bases). This CDR3 has 15 amino acids. V gave up 4 bases and J gave up 2 bases, with 15 bases separating them. Germline loops: CDR1 MNHEY, CDR2 SMNVEV (reference sequence). The chain's CDR3 is CASSSLEGGTYEQYF. For the CDR3, the DNA is TGTGCCAGCAGTTCCCTTGAGGGGGGGACCTACGAGCAGTACTTC.

This rearrangement joins TRBV30 to TRBJ1-1, with no clear D. This CDR3 spans 14 amino acids. Trimming cost V 5 bases and J 7 bases, with 20 bases left between them. The germline gives CDR1 GTSNPN, CDR2 SVGIG (reference sequence). The CDR3 is CAWLRKAGKLEAFF. In DNA form, the CDR3 reads TGTGCCTGGTTGAGGAAAGCGGGGAAGCTTGAAGCTTTCTTT.

The V and J genes are TRBV11-3 and TRBJ2-3; D is ambiguous. CDR3 length: 15 amino acids. Germline V gene data show CDR1 as SGHNT and CDR2 as YENEEA. V was pared by 5 bases and J by 5 bases, with 17 bases between. CDR3 in amino acids: CASSRDGSKGDTQYF. In DNA, the CDR3 is TGTGCCAGCAGCCGTGACGGATCCAAGGGAGATACGCAGTATTTT.

The chain combines TRBV13 with TRBJ2-5; D is undetermined. Germline V gives CDR1 PRHDT, CDR2 FYEKMQ (reference sequence). The CDR3 totals 13 residues. V was cut by 5 bases and J by 2 bases, with 9 bases left in between. CDR3 in DNA: TGTGCCAGCAGCCCTCGCAGTCAAGAGACCCAGTACTTC. Amino acid sequence: CASSPRSQETQYF.

V gene TRBV24-1 combines with J gene TRBJ1-2; D call uncertain. The CDR3 sequence is 12 residues long. CDR1 KGHDR and CDR2 SFDVKD come from the germline V gene. V dropped 7 bases and J dropped 9 bases, with 14 bases sitting between them. The CDR3 protein is CATSIGLGSYTF. CDR3 nucleotide sequence: TGTGCCACCAGCATCGGGTTGGGGAGCTACACCTTC.

The V call is TRBV9, the J call TRBJ1-1; TRBD1 agrees at 7 bases. The V and J ends lost 4 bases and 3 bases, in that order; junction bases with no gene match: 9. CDR3 size: 15 residues. The germline V gene encodes CDR1 SGDLS and CDR2 YYNGEE. The CDR3, as DNA: TGTGCCAGCAGCTCCCGGGACAGAGGCTACACTGAAGCTTTCTTT. It translates to CASSSRDRGYTEAFF.

V and J are TRBV5-5 and TRBJ1-1; the D is unclear. The CDR3 has 13 amino acids. Germline CDR1 is SGHKS and CDR2 is YYEKEE (reference sequence). V lost 6 bases and J 2 bases, leaving 11 bases between the germline ends. CDR3 in amino acids: CASTPTVNTEAFF. CDR3 sequence (DNA): TGTGCCAGCACCCCTACAGTAAACACTGAAGCTTTCTTT.

The genes are TRBV18 and TRBJ2-2; D ambiguous. Germline V gene sequence: CDR1 KGHSH, CDR2 LQKENI. Between the trimmed V and J ends, which lost 3 bases and 6 bases, there was a span of 8 bases. This CDR3 contains 13 residues. CDR3 DNA: TGTGCCAGCTCACCGACGGTAGCCGGGGAGCTGTTTTTT. Translated: CASSPTVAGELFF.

The chain uses TRBV5-1 and TRBJ2-2, with TRBD2 identical over 13 bases. From germline, CDR1 is SGHRS and CDR2 YFSETQ. CDR3 length equals 16 residues. Trimming removed 5 bases from V and 2 bases from J; junction bases left unmatched: 3. In DNA form, the CDR3 reads TGCGCCAGCAGTGGACTAGCGGGAGCCAACACCGGGGAGCTGTTTTTT. Translating it yields CASSGLAGANTGELFF.

The chain is built from TRBV5-1 and TRBJ2-3; 10 nucleotides align to TRBD1. V shed 4 bases, J shed 3 bases, and the junction held 8 bases outside the gene matches. In germline, CDR1 is SGHRS, CDR2 YFSETQ. There are 16 residues in the CDR3. The CDR3, as DNA: TGCGCCAGCAGCCCTACGGGACAGGGGAGGACAGATACGCAGTATTTT. It is translated as CASSPTGQGRTDTQYF.

The chain links TRBV13 to TRBJ2-5; 11 bases are a match to TRBD2. From germline, CDR1 is PRHDT and CDR2 FYEKMQ (reference sequence). The CDR3 length is 17 residues. V trimming: 1 base; J trimming: 5 bases; junction bases outside the gene matches: 9. The CDR3 region is CASSLEGLAGPRETQYF. The CDR3 bases are TGTGCCAGCAGCTTAGAAGGACTAGCGGGTCCCCGGGAGACCCAGTACTTC.

In regard to this clone: At one of its ends the junction is not consistent with the germline gene, which may arise from a read error. The CDR3 region is CVSSTEGAPHEQYF. The CDR3 DNA reads TGTGTCAGCTCCACGGAGGGGGCGCCCCACGAGCAGTACTTC. The V and J genes are TRBV28 and TRBJ2-7; D is perhaps TRBD1 (7 bases). Germline CDR1 is MDHEN and CDR2 is SYDVKM. The CDR3 runs 14 residues.

The rearrangement joins TRBV28 to TRBJ1-2; 7 nucleotides match TRBD1. J gave up 7 bases and V 6 bases, and 5 bases lay outside the gene matches. CDR3 length: 12 residues. The germline V gene encodes CDR1 MDHEN and CDR2 SYDVKM. CDR3 protein: CASRTGYGGYTF. CDR3 sequence (DNA): TGTGCCAGCAGGACAGGGTATGGTGGCTACACCTTC.

This clone was picked up one time. The V call is TRBV30, the J call TRBJ1-4, with D unclear. Trimming stripped 1 base from V and 8 bases from J, with 11 bases between. Germline V gene data show CDR1 as GTSNPN and CDR2 as SVGIG (reference sequence). The length of the CDR3 is 13 residues. The CDR3 sequence: CAWSGLVEEKLFF. CDR3 coding DNA: TGTGCCTGGAGTGGATTGGTCGAGGAAAAACTGTTTTTT.

The chain links TRBV7-3 to TRBJ2-1; D is ambiguous. The CDR3 totals 12 residues. The germline V and J ends were trimmed by 1 base and 3 bases, with 1 base remaining between them. The germline CDR1 and CDR2 sequences are SGHTA and FQGTGA. CDR3 sequence (DNA): TGTGCCAGCAGCTTAAACTACAATGAGCAGTTCTTC. Translation gives CASSLNYNEQFF. Full variable domain (remainder filled in from reference TRBV7-3 and TRBJ2-1): GAGVSQTPSNKVTEKGKYVELRCDPISGHTALYWYRQSLGQGPEFLIYFQGTGAADDSGLPNDRFFAVRPEGSVSTLKIQRTERGDSAVYLCASSLNYNEQFFGPGTRLTVL.

In the case of this clone: Sequence at one end of the junction differs from germline and may be a read error. The J gene is TRBJ2-2, the V gene TRBV7-7; D uncertain. The germline V gene has CDR1 SSHAT and CDR2 FNYEAQ (reference sequence). This CDR3 is 16 amino acids long. As DNA, the CDR3 is TGTGCTAGCAGCTTATCCCCCCCAGGGAACACCGGGGAGCTGTTTTTT. Protein product: CASSLSPPGNTGELFF.

The genes are TRBV5-1 and TRBJ2-2; tentatively, D is TRBD2 (5 bases). Germline-derived CDR1 and CDR2 are SGHRS and YFSETQ. The CDR3 runs to 16 residues. The V and J ends lost 4 bases and 0 bases respectively, with 13 bases between them. The CDR3 here is CASSLQLGSNTGELFF. CDR3 bases: TGCGCCAGCAGCCTCCAACTAGGTTCGAACACCGGGGAGCTGTTTTTT.

The rearrangement links TRBV18 to TRBJ2-1; the D gene is possibly TRBD1 (5 bases). The CDR3 extends over 15 amino acids. The ends were cut back, 3 bases at V and 7 bases at J, with 16 bases in the middle. Germline V gives CDR1 KGHSH, CDR2 LQKENI. For the CDR3, the DNA is TGTGCCAGCTCACCTCAGGGTCTCCGGGCAAATGAGCAGTTCTTC. Translating it yields CASSPQGLRANEQFF.